The clone carrying this T cell receptor beta chain appeared a few times. The PCR had 60 Vbeta and 13 Jbeta primers. Measured with immunoSEQ multiplex PCR; TCRdb has only the in-frame clones, and not every one. The table records about 150,000 clones, 75% to 90% of them present only once. The ends were cut back, 0 bases at V and 0 bases at J, with 11 bases in the middle. Per germline, CDR1 MGHRA and CDR2 YSYEKL. This CDR3 has 16 residues. The data stem from a study of cytomegalovirus exposure and HLA in healthy donors. This sequence joins TRBV4-1 and TRBJ1-1, with D uncertain. Sequencing was done on a sample of PBMCs. The source of this sequence is a man aged 40-50 years in good health and CMV-seronegative. The DNA of the CDR3 is TGCGCCAGCAGCCAAGAAGCCCCCCCTATGAACACTGAAGCTTTCTTT. Translating gives CASSQEAPPMNTEAFF.